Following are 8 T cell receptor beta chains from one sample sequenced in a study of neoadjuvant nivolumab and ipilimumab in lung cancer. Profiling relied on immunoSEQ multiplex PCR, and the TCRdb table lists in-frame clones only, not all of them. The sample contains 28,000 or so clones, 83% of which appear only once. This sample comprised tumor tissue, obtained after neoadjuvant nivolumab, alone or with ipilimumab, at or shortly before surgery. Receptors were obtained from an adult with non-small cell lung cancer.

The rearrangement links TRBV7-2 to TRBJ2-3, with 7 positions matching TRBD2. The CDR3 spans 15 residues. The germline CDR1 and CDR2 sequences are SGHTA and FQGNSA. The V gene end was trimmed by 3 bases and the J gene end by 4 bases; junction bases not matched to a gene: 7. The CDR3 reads CASSFAGGGADTQYF. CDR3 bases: TGTGCCAGCAGCTTTGCGGGTGGGGGGGCAGATACGCAGTATTTT.

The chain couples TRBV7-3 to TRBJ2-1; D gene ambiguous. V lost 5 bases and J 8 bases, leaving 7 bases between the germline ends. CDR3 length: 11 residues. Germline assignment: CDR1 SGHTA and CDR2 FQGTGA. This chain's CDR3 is CASSLGDEQFF. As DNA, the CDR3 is TGTGCCAGCAGCCTCGGAGATGAGCAGTTCTTC.

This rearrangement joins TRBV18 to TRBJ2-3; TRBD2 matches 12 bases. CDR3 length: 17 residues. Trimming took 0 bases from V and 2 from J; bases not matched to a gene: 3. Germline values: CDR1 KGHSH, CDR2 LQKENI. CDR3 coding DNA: TGTGCCAGCTCACCACCCGGACTAGCGGGATTCACAGATACGCAGTATTTT. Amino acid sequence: CASSPPGLAGFTDTQYF.

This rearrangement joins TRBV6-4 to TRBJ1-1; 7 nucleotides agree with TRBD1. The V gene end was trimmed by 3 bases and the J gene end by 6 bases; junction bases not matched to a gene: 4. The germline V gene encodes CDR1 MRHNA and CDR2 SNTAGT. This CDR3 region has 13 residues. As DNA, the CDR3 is TGTGCCAGCAGTGAAGGACAGGCTTCTGAAGCTTTCTTT. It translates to CASSEGQASEAFF.

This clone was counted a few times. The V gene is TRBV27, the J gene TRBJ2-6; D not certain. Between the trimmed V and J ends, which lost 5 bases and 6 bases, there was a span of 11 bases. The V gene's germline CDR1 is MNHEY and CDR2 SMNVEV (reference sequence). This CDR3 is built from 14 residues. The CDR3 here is CASSNQDQANVLTF. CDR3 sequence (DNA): TGTGCCAGCAGTAACCAGGACCAGGCCAACGTCCTGACTTTC.

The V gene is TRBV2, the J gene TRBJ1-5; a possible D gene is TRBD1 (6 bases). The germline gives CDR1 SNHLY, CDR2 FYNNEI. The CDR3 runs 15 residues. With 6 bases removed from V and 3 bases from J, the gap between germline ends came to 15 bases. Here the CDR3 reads CASRRRDNFNQPQHF. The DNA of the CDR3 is TGTGCCAGCAGGCGCCGGGACAACTTCAATCAGCCCCAGCATTTT.

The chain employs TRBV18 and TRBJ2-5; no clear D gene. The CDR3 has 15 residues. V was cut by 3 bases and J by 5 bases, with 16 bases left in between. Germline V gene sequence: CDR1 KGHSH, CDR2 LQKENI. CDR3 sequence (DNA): TGTGCCAGCTCACCCCTCAGTGGCAGGCTGGAGACCCAGTACTTC. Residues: CASSPLSGRLETQYF.

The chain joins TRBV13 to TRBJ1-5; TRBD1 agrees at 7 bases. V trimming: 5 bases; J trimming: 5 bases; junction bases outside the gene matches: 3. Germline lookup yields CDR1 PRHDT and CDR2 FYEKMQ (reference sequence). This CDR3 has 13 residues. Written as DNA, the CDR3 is TGTGCCAGCAGCGTAGACAGGGATCAGCCCCAGCATTTT. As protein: CASSVDRDQPQHF. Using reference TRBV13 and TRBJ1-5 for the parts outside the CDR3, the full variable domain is AAGVIQSPRHLIKEKRETATLKCYPIPRHDTVYWYQQGPGQDPQFLISFYEKMQSDKGSIPDRFSAQQFSDYHSELNMSSLELGDSALYFCASSVDRDQPQHFGDGTRLSIL.